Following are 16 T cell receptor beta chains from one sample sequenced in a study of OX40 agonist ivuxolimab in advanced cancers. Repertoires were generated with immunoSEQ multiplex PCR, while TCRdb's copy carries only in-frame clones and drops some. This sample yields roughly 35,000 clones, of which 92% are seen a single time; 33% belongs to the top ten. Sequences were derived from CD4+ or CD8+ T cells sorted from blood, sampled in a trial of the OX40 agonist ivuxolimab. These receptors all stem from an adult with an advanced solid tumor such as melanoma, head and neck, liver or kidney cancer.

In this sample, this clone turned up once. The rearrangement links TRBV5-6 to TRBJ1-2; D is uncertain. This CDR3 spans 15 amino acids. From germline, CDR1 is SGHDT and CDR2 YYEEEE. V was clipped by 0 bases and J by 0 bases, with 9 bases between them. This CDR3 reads CASSLAGQPNYGYTF. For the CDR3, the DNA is TGTGCCAGCAGCTTGGCCGGGCAGCCTAACTATGGCTACACCTTC.

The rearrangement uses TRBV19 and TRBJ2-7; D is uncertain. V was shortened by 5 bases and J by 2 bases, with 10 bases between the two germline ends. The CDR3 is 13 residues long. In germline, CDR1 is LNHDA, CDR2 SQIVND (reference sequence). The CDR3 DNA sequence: TGTGCCAGTAGTTTCCGAACGGCCTACGAGCAGTACTTC. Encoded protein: CASSFRTAYEQYF.

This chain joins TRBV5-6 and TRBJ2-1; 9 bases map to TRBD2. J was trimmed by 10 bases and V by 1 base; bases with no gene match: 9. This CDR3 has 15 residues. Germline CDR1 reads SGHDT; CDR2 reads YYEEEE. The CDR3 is CASSLPYLSGGEQFF. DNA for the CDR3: TGTGCCAGCAGCTTGCCGTACCTGAGCGGGGGGGAGCAGTTCTTC. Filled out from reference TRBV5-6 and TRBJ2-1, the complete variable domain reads DAGVTQSPTHLIKTRGQQVTLRCSPKSGHDTVSWYQQALGQGPQFIFQYYEEEERQRGNFPDRFSGHQFPNYSSELNVNALLLGDSALYLCASSLPYLSGGEQFFGPGTRLTVL.

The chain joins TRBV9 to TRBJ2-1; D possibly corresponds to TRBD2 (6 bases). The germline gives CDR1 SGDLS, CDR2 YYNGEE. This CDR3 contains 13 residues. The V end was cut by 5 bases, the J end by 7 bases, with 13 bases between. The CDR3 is CASRGMAGNEQFF. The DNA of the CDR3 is TGTGCCAGCAGGGGGATGGCGGGAAATGAGCAGTTCTTC.

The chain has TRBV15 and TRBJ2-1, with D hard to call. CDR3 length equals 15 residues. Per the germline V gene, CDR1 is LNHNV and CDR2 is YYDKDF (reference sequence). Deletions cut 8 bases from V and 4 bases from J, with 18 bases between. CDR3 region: CATRPREDLYNEQFF. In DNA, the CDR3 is TGTGCCACCCGACCGCGAGAAGACCTGTACAATGAGCAGTTCTTC.

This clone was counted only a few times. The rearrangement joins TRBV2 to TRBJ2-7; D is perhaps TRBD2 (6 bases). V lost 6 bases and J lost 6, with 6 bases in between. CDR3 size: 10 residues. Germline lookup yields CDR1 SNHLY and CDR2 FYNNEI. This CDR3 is CASSGGEQYF. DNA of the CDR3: TGTGCCAGCAGCGGGGGCGAGCAGTACTTC.

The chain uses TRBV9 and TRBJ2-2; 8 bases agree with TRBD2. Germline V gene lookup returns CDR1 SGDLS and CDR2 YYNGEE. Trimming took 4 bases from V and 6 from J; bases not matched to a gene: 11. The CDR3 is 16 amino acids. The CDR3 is CASSPRIAGLAGELFF. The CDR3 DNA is TGTGCCAGCAGCCCCCGGATAGCGGGACTAGCCGGGGAGCTGTTTTTT. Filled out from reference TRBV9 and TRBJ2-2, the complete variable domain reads DSGVTQTPKHLITATGQRVTLRCSPRSGDLSVYWYQQSLDQGLQFLIQYYNGEERAKGNILERFSAQQFPDLHSELNLSSLELGDSALYFCASSPRIAGLAGELFFGEGSRLTVL.

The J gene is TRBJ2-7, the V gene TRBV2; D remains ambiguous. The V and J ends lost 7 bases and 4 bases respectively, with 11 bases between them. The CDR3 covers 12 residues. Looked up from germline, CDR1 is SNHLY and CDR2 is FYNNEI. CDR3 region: CASTPESYEQYF. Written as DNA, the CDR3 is TGTGCCAGCACCCCGGAGTCGTACGAGCAGTACTTC.

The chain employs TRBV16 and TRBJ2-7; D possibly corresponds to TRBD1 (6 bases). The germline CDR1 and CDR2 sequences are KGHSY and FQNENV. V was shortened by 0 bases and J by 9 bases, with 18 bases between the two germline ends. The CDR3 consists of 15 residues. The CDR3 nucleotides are TGTGCCAGCAGCCAATCCCAGGGACACCCAAGAGGGCAGTACTTC. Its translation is CASSQSQGHPRGQYF.

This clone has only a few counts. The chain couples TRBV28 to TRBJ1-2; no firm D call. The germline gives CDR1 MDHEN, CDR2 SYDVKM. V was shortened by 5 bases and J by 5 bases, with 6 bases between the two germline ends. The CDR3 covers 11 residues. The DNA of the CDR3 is TGTGCCAGCAGTCAGGATTATGGCTACACCTTC. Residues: CASSQDYGYTF.

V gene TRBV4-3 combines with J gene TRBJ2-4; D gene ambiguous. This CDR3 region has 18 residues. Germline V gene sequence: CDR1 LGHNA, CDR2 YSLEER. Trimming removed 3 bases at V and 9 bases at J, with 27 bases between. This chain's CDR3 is CASSQDNGVGSLVGIQYF. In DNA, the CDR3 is TGCGCCAGCAGCCAGGATAATGGGGTGGGCTCCCTTGTAGGCATTCAGTACTTC.

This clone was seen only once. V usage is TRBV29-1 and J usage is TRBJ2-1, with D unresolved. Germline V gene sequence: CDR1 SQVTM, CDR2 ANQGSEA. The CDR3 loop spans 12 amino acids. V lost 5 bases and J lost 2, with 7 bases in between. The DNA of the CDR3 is TGCAGCGTTAGTTTAGCCTACAATGAGCAGTTCTTC. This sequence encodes CSVSLAYNEQFF.

CDR3 nucleotide sequence: TGTGCCAGCAGCCAAGGAACGGCTCAGCCCCAGCATTTT. It is translated as CASSQGTAQPQHF. J is TRBJ1-5 and V is TRBV14; D unclear. The V and J ends lost 1 base and 6 bases respectively, with 7 bases between them. The CDR3 extends over 13 amino acids. Germline lookup yields CDR1 SGHDN and CDR2 FVKESK.

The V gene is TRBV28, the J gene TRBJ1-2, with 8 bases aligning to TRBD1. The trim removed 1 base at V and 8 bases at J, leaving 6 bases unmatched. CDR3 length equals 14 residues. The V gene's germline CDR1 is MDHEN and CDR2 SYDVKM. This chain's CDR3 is CASSLFQGAEGYTF. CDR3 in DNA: TGTGCCAGCAGTTTATTCCAGGGGGCGGAAGGCTACACCTTC.

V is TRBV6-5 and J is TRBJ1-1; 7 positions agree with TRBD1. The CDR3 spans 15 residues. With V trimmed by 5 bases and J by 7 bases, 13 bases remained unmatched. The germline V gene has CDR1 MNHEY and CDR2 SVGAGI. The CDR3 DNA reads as TGTGCCAGCAGTCCAAACCTCCTAGGGACAGTTGAAGCTTTCTTT. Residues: CASSPNLLGTVEAFF.

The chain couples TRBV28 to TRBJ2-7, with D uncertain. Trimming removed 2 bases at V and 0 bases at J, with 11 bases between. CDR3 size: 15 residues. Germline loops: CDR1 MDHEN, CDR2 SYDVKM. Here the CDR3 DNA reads TGTGCCAGCAGTTTACCCCGAGAAACCTCCTACGAGCAGTACTTC. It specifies CASSLPRETSYEQYF.